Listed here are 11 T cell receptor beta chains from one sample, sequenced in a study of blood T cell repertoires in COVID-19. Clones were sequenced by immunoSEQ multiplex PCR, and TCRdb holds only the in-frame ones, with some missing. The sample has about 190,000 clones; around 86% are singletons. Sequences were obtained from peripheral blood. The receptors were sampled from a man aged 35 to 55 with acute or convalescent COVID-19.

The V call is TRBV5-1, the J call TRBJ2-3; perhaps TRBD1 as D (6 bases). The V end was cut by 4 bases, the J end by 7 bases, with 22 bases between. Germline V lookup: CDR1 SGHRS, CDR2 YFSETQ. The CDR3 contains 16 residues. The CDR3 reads CASSVLEGVGGNTQYF. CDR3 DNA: TGCGCCAGCAGCGTACTAGAGGGGGTCGGAGGAAATACGCAGTATTTT.

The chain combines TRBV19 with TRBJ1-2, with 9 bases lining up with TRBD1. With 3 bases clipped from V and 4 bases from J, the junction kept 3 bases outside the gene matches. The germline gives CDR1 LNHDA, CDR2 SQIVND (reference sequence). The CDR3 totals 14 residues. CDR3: CASSMGQGGYGYTF. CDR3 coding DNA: TGTGCCAGTAGTATGGGACAGGGAGGCTATGGCTACACCTTC.

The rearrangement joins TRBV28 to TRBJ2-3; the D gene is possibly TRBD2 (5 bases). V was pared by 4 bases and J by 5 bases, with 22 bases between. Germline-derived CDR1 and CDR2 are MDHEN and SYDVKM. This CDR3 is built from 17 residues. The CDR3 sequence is CASSSPPGIASLDTQYF. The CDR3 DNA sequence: TGTGCCAGCAGTTCACCCCCCGGGATAGCCTCCTTAGATACGCAGTATTTT.

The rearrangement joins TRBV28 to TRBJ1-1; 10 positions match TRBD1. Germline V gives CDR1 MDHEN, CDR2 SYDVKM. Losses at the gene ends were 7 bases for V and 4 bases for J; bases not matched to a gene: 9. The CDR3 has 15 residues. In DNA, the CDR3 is TGTGCCAGCACCCTCTCCAGGACAGGGGGCACTGAAGCTTTCTTT. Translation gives CASTLSRTGGTEAFF.

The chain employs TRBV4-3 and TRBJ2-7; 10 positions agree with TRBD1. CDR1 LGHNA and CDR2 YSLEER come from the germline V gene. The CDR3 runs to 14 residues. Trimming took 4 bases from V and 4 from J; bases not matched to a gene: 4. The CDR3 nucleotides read TGCGCCAGCAGCCCCCGACAGGGGGCTTACGAGCAGTACTTC. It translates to CASSPRQGAYEQYF.

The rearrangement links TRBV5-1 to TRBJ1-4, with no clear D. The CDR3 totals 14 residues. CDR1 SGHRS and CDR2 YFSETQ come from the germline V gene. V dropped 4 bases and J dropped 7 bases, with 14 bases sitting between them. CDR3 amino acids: CASSNEGVGEKLFF. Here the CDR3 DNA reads TGCGCCAGCAGCAACGAGGGAGTGGGTGAAAAACTGTTTTTT. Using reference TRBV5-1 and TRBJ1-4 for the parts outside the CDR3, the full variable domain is KAGVTQTPRYLIKTRGQQVTLSCSPISGHRSVSWYQQTPGQGLQFLFEYFSETQRNKGNFPGRFSGRQFSNSRSEMNVSTLELGDSALYLCASSNEGVGEKLFFGSGTQLSVL.

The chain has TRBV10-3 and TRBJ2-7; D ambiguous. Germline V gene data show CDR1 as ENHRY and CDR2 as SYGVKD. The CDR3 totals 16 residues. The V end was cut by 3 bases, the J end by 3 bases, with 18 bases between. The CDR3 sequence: CAISEGGHSKDYEQYF. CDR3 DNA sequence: TGTGCCATCAGTGAAGGCGGCCATTCAAAAGACTACGAGCAGTACTTC.

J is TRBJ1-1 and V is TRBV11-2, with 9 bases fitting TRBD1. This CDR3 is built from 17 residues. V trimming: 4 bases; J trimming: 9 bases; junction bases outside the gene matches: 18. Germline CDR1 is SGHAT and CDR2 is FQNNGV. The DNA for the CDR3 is TGTGCCAGCAGCTCGACCCGGGGGACAGGGATTTCTATTCAAGCTTTCTTT. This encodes CASSSTRGTGISIQAFF.

CDR3 region: CASSPSVAPYEQYF. The CDR3 bases are TGTGCCAGCTCACCAAGTGTGGCCCCCTACGAGCAGTACTTC. The chain links TRBV18 to TRBJ2-7; D is unclear. Trimming cost V 2 bases and J 2 bases, with 10 bases left between them. Germline loops: CDR1 KGHSH, CDR2 LQKENI. The CDR3 runs 14 residues.

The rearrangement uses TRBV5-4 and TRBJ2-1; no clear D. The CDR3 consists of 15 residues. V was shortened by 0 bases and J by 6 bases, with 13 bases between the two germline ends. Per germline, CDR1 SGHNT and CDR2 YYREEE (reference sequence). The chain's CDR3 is CASSLGQAPTNEQFF. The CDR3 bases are TGTGCCAGCAGCTTGGGTCAGGCCCCGACCAATGAGCAGTTCTTC.

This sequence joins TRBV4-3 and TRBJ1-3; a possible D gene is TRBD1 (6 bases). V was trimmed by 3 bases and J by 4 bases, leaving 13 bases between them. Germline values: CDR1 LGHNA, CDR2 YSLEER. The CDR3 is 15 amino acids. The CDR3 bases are TGCGCCAGCAGCCAGGACAACAGGGCCGGAAACACCATATATTTT. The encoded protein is CASSQDNRAGNTIYF.